This T cell receptor beta chain was recovered during a study of blood T cells in healthy people across ages. Study-wide results and caveats: Researchers judged that diversity estimates from one million T cells fell short of true values.

With a J-beta primer mix and a sample-barcoded 5' primer, a second PCR ran about 6 to 11 cycles. TCRdb re-called the 5' RACE reads with MiXCR, one entry per CDR3 protein. The table lists 920,000 or so distinct CDR3 sequences, 40% to 55% of them singletons. It was roughly 10 milliliters of peripheral blood that were drawn from each donor. This clonotype was picked up a small number of times. What it recognizes is unknown. The CDR3 length is 15 residues. V shed 0 bases and J shed 1 base, with 9 bases lying between them. CDR1 is SGHTA and CDR2 is FQGNSA in the germline V gene. The sequenced sample consisted of blood. The sequence derives from a woman in her fifties or sixties in good health. The rearrangement uses TRBV7-2 and TRBJ2-5; a possible D gene is TRBD2 (7 bases). CDR3 DNA: TGTGCCAGCAGCTTAGCGAGGGGGGGCCAAGAGACCCAGTACTTC. Its protein product is CASSLARGGQETQYF.